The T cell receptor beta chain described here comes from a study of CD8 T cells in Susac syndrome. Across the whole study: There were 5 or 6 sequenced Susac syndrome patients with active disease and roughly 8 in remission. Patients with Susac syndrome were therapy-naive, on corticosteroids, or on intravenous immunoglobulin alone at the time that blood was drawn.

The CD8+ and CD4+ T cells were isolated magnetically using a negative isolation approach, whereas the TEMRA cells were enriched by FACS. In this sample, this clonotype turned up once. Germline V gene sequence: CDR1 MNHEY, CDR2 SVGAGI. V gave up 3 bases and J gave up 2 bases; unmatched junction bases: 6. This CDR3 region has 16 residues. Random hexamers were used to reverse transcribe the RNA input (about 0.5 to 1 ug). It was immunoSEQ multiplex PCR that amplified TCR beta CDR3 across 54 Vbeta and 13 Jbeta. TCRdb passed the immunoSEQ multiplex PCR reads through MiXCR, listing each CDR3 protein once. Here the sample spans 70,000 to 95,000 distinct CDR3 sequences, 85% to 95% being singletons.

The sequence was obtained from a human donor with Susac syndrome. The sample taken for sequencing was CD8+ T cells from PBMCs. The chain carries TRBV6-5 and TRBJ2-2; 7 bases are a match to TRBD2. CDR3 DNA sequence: TGTGCCAGCAGTTATCGCCTAGCGGAAAACACCGGGGAGCTGTTTTTT. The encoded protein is CASSYRLAENTGELFF.